This T cell receptor (beta chain) emerged from a study of control samples from healthy donors and cancer patients. The CDR3 loop spans 11 amino acids. Trimming left V 3 bases short and J 10 bases short, with 4 bases between. Libraries were prepared by immunoSEQ multiplex PCR; TCRdb keeps only in-frame clonotypes and omits some of them. The table shows about 160,000 clones, with about 90% occurring only once. This receptor was obtained from a man younger than 40 in good health. The specimen sequenced was blood. The V gene is TRBV12-3 or TRBV12-4, the J gene TRBJ1-6; D remains ambiguous. CDR3 region: CASSLQSPLHF. For the CDR3, the DNA is TGTGCCAGCAGTTTGCAGTCACCCCTCCACTTT.